This T cell receptor beta chain was retrieved from a study of blood T cell repertoires in COVID-19 (dated by TCRdb to the early 2020s). For context, the study as a whole: Samples from collaborators originated in the United States, Italy and Spain and spanned both the acute and convalescent phases of COVID-19. The material from the prospective study consisted of cDNA or gDNA derived from T cells, B-cell-depleted T cells, or PBMCs. Subjects who had been exposed to COVID-19, were actively infected with it, or had recovered from it provided the deeply sampled blood TCRbeta repertoires that made up the dataset. The repertoires were released in a freely available public database meant as a resource for research on the immune response to SARS-CoV-2. Samples came from the ongoing ImmuneRACE study (first 160 participants) plus 1,254 subjects from 6 global collaborators. A de-identified subject ID, COVID-19 status, age in years and sex were almost always included in the sample metadata. Where available, HLA class I and class II types were obtained from metadata supplied by the sample provider rather than from assay-based typing. Results and caveats for the whole study, not just this receptor: The amount of clinical and demographic metadata varied by source and participant and was provided uncurated.

Collaborating institutions collected whole blood in K2EDTA tubes following their own protocols. For TCRbeta analysis, collaborators shipped samples in one of three forms: frozen whole blood, isolated PBMCs, or DNA extracted from either of those sample types. TCRbeta CDR3 regions were amplified from genomic DNA by means of the immunoSEQ Assay, a bias-controlled multiplex PCR. The published analysis was carried out like this. Within the assay, amplification of reference gene primers was used to estimate how many nucleated cells each sample contained. To quantify the absolute abundance of each unique TCRbeta CDR3 rearrangement, sequence reads were collapsed and filtered. Productive Simpson clonality was computed per sample as the square root of Simpson's diversity index over productive rearrangements. The table comes from immuneACCESS by way of TCRdb, which keeps in-frame sequences with V and J called. Part of the clones is missing from these tables; in studies checked, under half for an unresolved V gene and the rest for unknown reasons. V, J and clone size are those of that table, while D and trimming were read from the DNA. The sample table records around 100,000 clones; over 75% of these occur just once. The ten largest clones add up to approximately 13% of the sample.

Trimming costs V 0 bases and J 8 bases, and their ends lie 16 bases apart. Spanning cysteine to phenylalanine, the CDR3 consists of 15 amino acids. Kept here is only the CDR3 DNA, which spans 45 bases and is read in frame from base 1. CDR1 and CDR2 are read off the germline V gene as MGHRA and YSYEKL. Worth noting for this clone: Its cognate antigen has yet to be identified. Base qualities were left out, and no much larger clone turns up one base away.

The TCR sequence derives from a human donor in a cohort sampled during active or convalescent COVID-19. The chain uses TRBV4-1 and TRBJ1-2, with a weak D call of TRBD1 (6 bases match). Sample: peripheral blood. The base sequence is TGCGCCAGCAGCCAAGATGGTTACAGGGCCGGCGGCTACACCTTC. Translated, it gives CASSQDGYRAGGYTF.